The clone carrying this TCR beta chain has a handful of counts. No antigen is known for it. The study reverse transcribed the entire isolated RNA, so it sequenced expressed TCRB transcripts. Profiling relied on immunoSEQ multiplex PCR, and the TCRdb table lists in-frame clones only, not all of them. The table has 200,000 to 250,000 clones, roughly 11% seen once; the top ten hold 1% to 1.5%. These data are taken from a study of beta chain features in type 1 diabetes. Study information: All samples yielded around 99 million examined sorted cells.

Study-level results: Patients with type 1 diabetes carried fewer insertions and had more deletions at their VDJ junctions.

The specimen was central memory CD4+ T cells from blood. The source is a man aged 18 to 30 in good health.

CDR3 amino acids: CASRPPSGAGETQYF. The CDR3, as DNA: TGTGCCAGCAGGCCTCCTAGCGGAGCGGGAGAGACCCAGTACTTC. The V and J genes are TRBV7-2 and TRBJ2-5, with TRBD2 identical over 7 bases. V lost 6 bases and J lost 4; bases outside the gene matches: 11. The CDR3 loop spans 15 amino acids. Germline V CDR1 and CDR2: SGHTA, FQGNSA. Drawing the rest from reference TRBV7-2 and TRBJ2-5, the complete variable domain is GAGVSQSPSNKVTEKGKDVELRCDPISGHTALYWYRQSLGQGLEFLIYFQGNSAPDKSGLPSDRFSAERTGGSVSTLTIQRTQQEDSAVYLCASRPPSGAGETQYFGPGTRLLVL.